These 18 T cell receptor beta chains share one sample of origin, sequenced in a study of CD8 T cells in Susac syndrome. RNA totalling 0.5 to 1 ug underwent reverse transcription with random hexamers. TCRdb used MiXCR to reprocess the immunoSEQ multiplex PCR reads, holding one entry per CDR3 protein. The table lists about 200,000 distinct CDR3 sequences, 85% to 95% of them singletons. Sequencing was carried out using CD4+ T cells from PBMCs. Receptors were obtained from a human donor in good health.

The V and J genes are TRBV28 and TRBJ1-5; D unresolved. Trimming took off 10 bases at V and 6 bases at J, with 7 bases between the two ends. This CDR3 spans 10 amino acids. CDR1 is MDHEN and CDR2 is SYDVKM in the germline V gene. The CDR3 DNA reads TGTGCCACCAACCTTCAGCCCCAGCATTTT. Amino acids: CATNLQPQHF.

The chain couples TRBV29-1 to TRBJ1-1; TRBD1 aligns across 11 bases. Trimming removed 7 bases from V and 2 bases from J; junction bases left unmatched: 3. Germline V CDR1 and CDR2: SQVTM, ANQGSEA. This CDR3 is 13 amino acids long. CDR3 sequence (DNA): TGCAGCGCGGGGACAGGGGGTAACACTGAAGCTTTCTTT. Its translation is CSAGTGGNTEAFF.

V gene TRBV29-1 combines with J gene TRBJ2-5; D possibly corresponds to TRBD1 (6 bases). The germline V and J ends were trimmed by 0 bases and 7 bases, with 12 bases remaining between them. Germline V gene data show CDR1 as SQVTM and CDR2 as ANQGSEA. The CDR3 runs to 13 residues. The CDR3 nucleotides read TGCAGCGTTGAAGAGGGGGCCGGGGCGACCCAGTACTTC. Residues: CSVEEGAGATQYF. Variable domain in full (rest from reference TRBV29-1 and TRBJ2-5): SAVISQKPSRDICQRGTSLTIQCQVDSQVTMMFWYRQQPGQSLTLIATANQGSEATYESGFVIDKFPISRPNLTFSTLTVSNMSPEDSSIYLCSVEEGAGATQYFGPGTRLLVL.

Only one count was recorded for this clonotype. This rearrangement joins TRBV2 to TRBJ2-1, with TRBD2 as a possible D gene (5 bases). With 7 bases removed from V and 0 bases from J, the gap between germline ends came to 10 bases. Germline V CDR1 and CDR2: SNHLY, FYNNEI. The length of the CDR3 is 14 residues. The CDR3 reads CASKSGYSYNEQFF. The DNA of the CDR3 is TGTGCCAGCAAAAGCGGATACTCCTACAATGAGCAGTTCTTC.

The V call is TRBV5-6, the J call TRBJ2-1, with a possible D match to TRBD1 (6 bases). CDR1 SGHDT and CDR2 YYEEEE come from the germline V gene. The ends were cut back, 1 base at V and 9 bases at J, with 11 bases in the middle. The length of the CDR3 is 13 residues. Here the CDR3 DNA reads TGTGCCAGCAGCTTGACCGACAGGCCTGAGCAGTTCTTC. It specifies CASSLTDRPEQFF.

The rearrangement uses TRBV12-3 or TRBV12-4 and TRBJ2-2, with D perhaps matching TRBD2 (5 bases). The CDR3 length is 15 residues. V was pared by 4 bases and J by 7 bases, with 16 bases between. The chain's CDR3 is CASSSLWGDIGELFF. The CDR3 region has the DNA TGTGCCAGCAGTTCCCTATGGGGAGATATCGGGGAGCTGTTTTTT.

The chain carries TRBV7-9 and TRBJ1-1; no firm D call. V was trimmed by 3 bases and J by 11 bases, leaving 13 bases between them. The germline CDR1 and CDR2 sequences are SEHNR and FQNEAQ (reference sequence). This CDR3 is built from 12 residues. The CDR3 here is CASSFATGPAFF. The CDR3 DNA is TGTGCCAGCAGCTTCGCAACCGGACCGGCTTTCTTT. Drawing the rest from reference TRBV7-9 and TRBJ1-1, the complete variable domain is DTGVSQNPRHKITKRGQNVTFRCDPISEHNRLYWYRQTLGQGPEFLTYFQNEAQLEKSRLLSDRFSAERPKGSFSTLEIQRTEQGDSAMYLCASSFATGPAFFGQGTRLTVV.

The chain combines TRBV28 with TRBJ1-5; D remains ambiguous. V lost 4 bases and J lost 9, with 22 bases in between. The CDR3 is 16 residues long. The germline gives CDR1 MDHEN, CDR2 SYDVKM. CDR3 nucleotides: TGTGCCAGCAGTTCCCTTCGACCGGGTAAACAAGGGCCCCAGCATTTT. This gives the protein CASSSLRPGKQGPQHF.

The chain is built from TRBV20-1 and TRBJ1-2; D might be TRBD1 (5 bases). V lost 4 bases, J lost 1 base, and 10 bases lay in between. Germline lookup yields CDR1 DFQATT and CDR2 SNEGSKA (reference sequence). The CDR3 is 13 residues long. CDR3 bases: TGCAGTGCTATGGACACCCTTAACTATGGCTACACCTTC. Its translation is CSAMDTLNYGYTF.

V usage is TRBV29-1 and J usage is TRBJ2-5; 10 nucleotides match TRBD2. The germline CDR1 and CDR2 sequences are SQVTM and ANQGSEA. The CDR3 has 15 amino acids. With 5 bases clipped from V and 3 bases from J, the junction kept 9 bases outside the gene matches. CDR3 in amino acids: CSVSTSGTSEETQYF. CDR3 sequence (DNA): TGCAGCGTTTCGACCTCCGGGACTAGCGAAGAGACCCAGTACTTC.

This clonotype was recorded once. The CDR3, as DNA: TGTGCCTGGAGGGCACTAACCGGACGGCCCTCCTACAATGAGCAGTTCTTC. This codes for CAWRALTGRPSYNEQFF. The chain combines TRBV30 with TRBJ2-1; D is ambiguous. The CDR3 runs to 17 residues. From germline, CDR1 is GTSNPN and CDR2 SVGIG (reference sequence). Trimming took 3 bases from V and 0 from J, leaving 18 bases between them.

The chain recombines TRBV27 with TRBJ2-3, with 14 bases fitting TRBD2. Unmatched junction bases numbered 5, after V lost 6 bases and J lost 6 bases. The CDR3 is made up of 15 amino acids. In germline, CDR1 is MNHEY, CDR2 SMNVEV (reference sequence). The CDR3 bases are TGTGCCAGCAGACCGGGACTAGCGGGAGTTGATACGCAGTATTTT. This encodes CASRPGLAGVDTQYF.

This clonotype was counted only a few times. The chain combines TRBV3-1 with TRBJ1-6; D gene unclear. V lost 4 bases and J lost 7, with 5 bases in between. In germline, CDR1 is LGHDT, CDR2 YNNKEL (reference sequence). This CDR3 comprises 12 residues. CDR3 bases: TGTGCCAGCAGCCCGACAAATTCACCCCTCCACTTT. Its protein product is CASSPTNSPLHF.

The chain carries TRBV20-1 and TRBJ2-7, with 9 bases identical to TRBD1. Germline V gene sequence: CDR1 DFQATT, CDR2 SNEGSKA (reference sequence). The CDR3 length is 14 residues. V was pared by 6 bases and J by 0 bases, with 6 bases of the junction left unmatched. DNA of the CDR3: TGCAGTGCCCCTCCGGGACAGGGCTCCTACGAGCAGTACTTC. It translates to CSAPPGQGSYEQYF.

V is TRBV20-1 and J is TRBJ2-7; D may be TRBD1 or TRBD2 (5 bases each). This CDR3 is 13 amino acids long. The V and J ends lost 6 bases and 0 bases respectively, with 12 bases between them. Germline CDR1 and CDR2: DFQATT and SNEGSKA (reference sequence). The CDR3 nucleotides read TGCAGTGCCCGGGACGGCTACTCCTACGAGCAGTACTTC. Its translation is CSARDGYSYEQYF.

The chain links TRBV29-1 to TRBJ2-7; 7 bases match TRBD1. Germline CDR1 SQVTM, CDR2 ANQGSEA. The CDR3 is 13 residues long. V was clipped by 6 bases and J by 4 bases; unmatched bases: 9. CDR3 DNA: TGCAGCGTCCGGGACAGCTCCTTTTACGAGCAGTACTTC. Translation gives CSVRDSSFYEQYF.

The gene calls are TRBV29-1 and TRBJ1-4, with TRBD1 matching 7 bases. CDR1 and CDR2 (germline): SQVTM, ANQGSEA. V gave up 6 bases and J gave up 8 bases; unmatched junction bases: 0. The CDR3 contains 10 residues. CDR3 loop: CSVDREKLFF. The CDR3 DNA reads TGCAGCGTGGACAGGGAAAAACTGTTTTTT.

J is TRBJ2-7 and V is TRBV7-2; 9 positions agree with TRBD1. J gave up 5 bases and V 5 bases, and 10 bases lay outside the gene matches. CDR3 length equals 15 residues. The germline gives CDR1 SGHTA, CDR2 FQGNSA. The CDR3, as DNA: TGTGCCAGCAGCCGAAACGGACAGGGGAACCACGAGCAGTACGTC. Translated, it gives CASSRNGQGNHEQYV.